This T cell receptor (beta chain) was documented in a study of cytomegalovirus exposure and HLA in healthy donors. PCR amplification relied on 60 Vbeta primers (plus 13 Jbeta primers). Profiled with immunoSEQ multiplex PCR; TCRdb holds only in-frame clones, not every one. The sample lists under 250,000 clones; 82% were seen once. This CDR3 has 14 amino acids. Looked up from germline, CDR1 is SEHNR and CDR2 is FQNEAQ (reference sequence). Notes on this clone: The germline gene is not matched at one end of the junction; a read error may be the cause.

The chain is built from TRBV7-9 and TRBJ2-7; the D gene is possibly TRBD2 (5 bases). The sequencing input was PBMCs. The clonotype was recovered from a middle-aged man in good health and CMV-seropositive. This CDR3 reads CASGLSEGIYEQYF. CDR3 nucleotides: TGTGCCAGCGGCTTGTCAGAGGGAATCTACGAGCAGTACTTC.